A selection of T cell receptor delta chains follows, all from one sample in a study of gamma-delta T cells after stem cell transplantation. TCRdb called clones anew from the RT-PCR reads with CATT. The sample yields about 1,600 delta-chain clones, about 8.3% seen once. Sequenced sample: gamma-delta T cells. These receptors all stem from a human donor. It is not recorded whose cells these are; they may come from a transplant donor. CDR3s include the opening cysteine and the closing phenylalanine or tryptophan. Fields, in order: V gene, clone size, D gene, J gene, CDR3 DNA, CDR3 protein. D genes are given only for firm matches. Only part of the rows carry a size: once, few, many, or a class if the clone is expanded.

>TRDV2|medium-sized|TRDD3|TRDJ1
TGTGCCTGTGACCGAATGGGGGATAAGTTAGAAGTTAAAGAACTCATCTTT
CACDRMGDKLEVKELIF
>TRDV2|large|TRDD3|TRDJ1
TGTGCCTGTGACACCGTCACTGGGGGAACGACGTACACCGATAAACTCATCTTT
CACDTVTGGTTYTDKLIF
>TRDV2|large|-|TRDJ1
TGTGCCTGTGACACCCTCGCTCTCACCGATAAACTCATCTTT
CACDTLALTDKLIF
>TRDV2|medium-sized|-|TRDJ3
TGTGCCTGTGACACCCCTCCGACCCCCTACGTTTCGGGGGCTAATGCCTCCTGGGACACCCGACAGATGTTTTTC
CACDTPPTPYVSGANASWDTRQMFF
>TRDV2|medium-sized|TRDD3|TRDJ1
TGTGCCTGTGACCTTACTCGTACTGGGGGATACGCCGGTCCTGATAAACTCATCTTT
CACDLTRTGGYAGPDKLIF
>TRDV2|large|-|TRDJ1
TGTGCCTGTGACACCATTTCAAACACCGATAAACTCATCTTT
CACDTISNTDKLIF
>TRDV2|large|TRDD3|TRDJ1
TGTGCCTGTGACACCGTGTTACTGGGGGATACCGATAAACTCATCTTT
CACDTVLLGDTDKLIF
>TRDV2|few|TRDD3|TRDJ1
TGTGCCTGTGACACCCTACTGGGGGATGTGGACACCGATAAACTCATCTTT
CACDTLLGDVDTDKLIF
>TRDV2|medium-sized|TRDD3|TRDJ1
TGTGCCTGTGACTCGATAGGATCACCGGCTGGGGGATCAGAGACCGATAAACTCATCTTT
CACDSIGSPAGGSETDKLIF
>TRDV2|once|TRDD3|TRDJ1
TGTGCCTGTGACTCCGTGTTTTCTGGGGGATACGTCTCCACCGATAAACTCATCTTT
CACDSVFSGGYVSTDKLIF
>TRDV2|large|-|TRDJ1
TGTGCCTGTGACACCTGGGGGTTCACCGATAAACTCATCTTT
CACDTWGFTDKLIF
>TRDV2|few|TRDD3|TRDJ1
TGTGCCTGTGACACCGTACTGGGGGATACACACACCGATAAACTCATCTTT
CACDTVLGDTHTDKLIF
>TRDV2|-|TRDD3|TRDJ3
TGTGCCTGTGACACCATATCAGCGACCTCGCCTGGGGGATACAGCTCCTGGGACACCCGACAGATGTTTTTC
CACDTISATSPGGYSSWDTRQMFF
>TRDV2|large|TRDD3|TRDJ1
TGTGCCTGTGACACCTTGGGGGATACGGGCACCGATAAACTCATCTTT
CACDTLGDTGTDKLIF
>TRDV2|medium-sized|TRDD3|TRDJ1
TGTGCCTGTGACCGACTGGGGGATACCGATAAACTCATCTTT
CACDRLGDTDKLIF
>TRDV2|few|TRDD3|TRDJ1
TGTGCCTGTGACCCGCTTGGGACAGACACGTTTGGGGGATACGTCTCCACCGATAAACCCATCTTT
CACDPLGTDTFGGYVSTDKPIF
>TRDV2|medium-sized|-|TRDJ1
TGTGCCTGTGACACCGTCCTTCTCAAGTACACCGATAAACTCATCTTT
CACDTVLLKYTDKLIF